This T cell receptor (beta chain) emerged from a study of early T cells in non-severe SARS-CoV-2 infection. Across the whole study: Whole-blood bulk RNA, unsorted, was sequenced, and chains were unpaired.

Individual cDNA molecules received unique molecular identifiers during library preparation. TCRdb used MiXCR to reprocess the 5' RACE reads, holding one entry per CDR3 protein. Seen here are roughly 70,000 distinct CDR3 sequences, about 13% observed once, and the top ten hold 4.5% to 5.5%. This clonotype was detected only a few times. Its specificity is unknown. Study-wide results and limits: Database matching using VDJdb favored anti-spike CD8 responses, with private and CD4 specificities left missing.

The CDR3 length is 16 residues. Germline CDR1 and CDR2: SGHDT and YYEEEE. The V segment lost 3 bases and the J segment 3 bases; nucleotides outside the gene matches: 3. The chain joins TRBV5-6 to TRBJ2-5, with 15 nucleotides matching TRBD2. The specimen was whole blood. This clonotype was sampled from an adult who was a healthcare worker with PCR-confirmed SARS-CoV-2 infection or an uninfected control (not recorded which). Here the CDR3 DNA reads TGTGCCAGCAGCTGGGGACTAGCGGGGGGTGAAGAGACCCAGTACTTC. Residues: CASSWGLAGGEETQYF. Combining the CDR3 with reference TRBV5-6 and TRBJ2-5 gives the whole variable domain DAGVTQSPTHLIKTRGQQVTLRCSPKSGHDTVSWYQQALGQGPQFIFQYYEEEERQRGNFPDRFSGHQFPNYSSELNVNALLLGDSALYLCASSWGLAGGEETQYFGPGTRLLVL.